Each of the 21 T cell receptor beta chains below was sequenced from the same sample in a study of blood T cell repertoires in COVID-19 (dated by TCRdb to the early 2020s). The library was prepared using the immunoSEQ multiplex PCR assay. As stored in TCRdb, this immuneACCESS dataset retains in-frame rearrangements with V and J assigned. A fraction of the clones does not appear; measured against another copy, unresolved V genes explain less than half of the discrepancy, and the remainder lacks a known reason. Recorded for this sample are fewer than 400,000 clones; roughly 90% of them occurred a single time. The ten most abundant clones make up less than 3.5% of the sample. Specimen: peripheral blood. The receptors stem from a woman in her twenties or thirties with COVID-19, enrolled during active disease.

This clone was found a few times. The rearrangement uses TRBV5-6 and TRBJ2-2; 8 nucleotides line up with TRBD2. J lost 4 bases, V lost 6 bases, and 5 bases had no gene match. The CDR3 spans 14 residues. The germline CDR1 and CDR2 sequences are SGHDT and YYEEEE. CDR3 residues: CASKGLGATGELFF. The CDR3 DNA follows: TGTGCCAGCAAGGGACTAGGGGCCACCGGGGAGCTGTTTTTT. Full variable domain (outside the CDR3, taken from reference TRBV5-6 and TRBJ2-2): DAGVTQSPTHLIKTRGQQVTLRCSPKSGHDTVSWYQQALGQGPQFIFQYYEEEERQRGNFPDRFSGHQFPNYSSELNVNALLLGDSALYLCASKGLGATGELFFGEGSRLTVL.

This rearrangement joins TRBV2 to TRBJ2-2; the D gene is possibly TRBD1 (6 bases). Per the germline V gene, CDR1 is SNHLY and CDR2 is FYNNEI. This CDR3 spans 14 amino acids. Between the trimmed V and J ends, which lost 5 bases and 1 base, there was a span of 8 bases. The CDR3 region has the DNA TGTGCCAGCAGTAGGACAGAGAACACCGGGGAGCTGTTTTTT. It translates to CASSRTENTGELFF.

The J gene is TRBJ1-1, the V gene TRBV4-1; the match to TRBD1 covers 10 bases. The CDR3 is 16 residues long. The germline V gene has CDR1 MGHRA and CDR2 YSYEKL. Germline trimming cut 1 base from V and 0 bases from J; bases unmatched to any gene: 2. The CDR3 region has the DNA TGCGCCAGCAGCCAAGGGACAGGGGGAATGAACACTGAAGCTTTCTTT. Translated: CASSQGTGGMNTEAFF.

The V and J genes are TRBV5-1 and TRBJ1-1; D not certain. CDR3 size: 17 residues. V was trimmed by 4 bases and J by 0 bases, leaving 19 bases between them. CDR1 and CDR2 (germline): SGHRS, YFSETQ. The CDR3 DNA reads TGCGCCAGCAGCCGGTCCGGTGGGCCCCTCATGAACACTGAAGCTTTCTTT. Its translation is CASSRSGGPLMNTEAFF.

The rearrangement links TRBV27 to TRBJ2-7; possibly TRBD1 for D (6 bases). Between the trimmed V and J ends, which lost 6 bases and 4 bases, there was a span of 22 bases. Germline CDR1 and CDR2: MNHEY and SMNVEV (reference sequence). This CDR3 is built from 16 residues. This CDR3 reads CASSIKPLTGIYEQYF. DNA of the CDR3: TGTGCCAGCAGCATAAAACCCCTTACAGGGATATACGAGCAGTACTTC.

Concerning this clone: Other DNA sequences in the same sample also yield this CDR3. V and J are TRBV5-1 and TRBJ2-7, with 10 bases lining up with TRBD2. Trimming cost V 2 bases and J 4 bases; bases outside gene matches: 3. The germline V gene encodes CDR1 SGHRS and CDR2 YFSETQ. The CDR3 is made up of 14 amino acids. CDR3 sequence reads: CASSLAGGGYEQYF. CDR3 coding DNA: TGCGCCAGCAGCTTAGCGGGAGGGGGTTACGAGCAGTACTTC.

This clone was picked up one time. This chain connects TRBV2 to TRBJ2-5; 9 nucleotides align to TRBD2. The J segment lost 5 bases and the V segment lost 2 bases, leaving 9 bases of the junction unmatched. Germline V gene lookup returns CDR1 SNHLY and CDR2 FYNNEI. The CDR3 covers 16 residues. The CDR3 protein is CASSERLAGMGETQYF. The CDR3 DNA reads TGTGCCAGCAGTGAACGGCTAGCGGGAATGGGTGAGACCCAGTACTTC.

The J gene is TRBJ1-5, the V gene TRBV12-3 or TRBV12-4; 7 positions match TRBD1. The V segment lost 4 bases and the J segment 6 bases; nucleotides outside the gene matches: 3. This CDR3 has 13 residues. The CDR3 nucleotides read TGTGCCAGCAGTTCGTCAGGGGGTCAGCCCCAGCATTTT. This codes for CASSSSGGQPQHF.

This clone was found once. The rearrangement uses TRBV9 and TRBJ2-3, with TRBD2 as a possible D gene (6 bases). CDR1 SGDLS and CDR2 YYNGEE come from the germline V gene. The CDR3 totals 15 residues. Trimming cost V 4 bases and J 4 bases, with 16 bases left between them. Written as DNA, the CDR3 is TGTGCCAGCAGCCGAGCGGAGGGCCGGGCAGATACGCAGTATTTT. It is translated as CASSRAEGRADTQYF. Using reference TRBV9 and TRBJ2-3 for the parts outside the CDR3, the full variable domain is DSGVTQTPKHLITATGQRVTLRCSPRSGDLSVYWYQQSLDQGLQFLIQYYNGEERAKGNILERFSAQQFPDLHSELNLSSLELGDSALYFCASSRAEGRADTQYFGPGTRLTVL.

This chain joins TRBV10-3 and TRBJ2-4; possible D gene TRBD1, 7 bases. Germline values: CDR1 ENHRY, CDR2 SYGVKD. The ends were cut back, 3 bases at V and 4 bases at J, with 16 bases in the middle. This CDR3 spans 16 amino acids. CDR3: CAISDMAGGRKNIQYF. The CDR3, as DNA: TGTGCCATCAGTGATATGGCAGGGGGGCGGAAAAACATTCAGTACTTC.

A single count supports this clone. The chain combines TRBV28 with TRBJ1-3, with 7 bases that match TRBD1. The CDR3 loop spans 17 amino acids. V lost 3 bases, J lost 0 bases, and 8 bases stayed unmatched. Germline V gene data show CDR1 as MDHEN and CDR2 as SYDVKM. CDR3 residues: CASSFRQGFDSGNTIYF. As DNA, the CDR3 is TGTGCCAGCAGTTTTAGACAGGGTTTTGACTCTGGAAACACCATATATTTT.

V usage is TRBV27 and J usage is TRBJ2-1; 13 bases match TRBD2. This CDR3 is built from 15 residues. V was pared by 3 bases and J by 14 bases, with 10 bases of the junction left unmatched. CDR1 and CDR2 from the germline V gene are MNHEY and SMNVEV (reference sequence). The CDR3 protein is CASSFSGGGTSGKFF. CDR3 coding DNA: TGTGCCAGCAGTTTCTCCGGCGGGGGGACTAGCGGGAAGTTCTTC.

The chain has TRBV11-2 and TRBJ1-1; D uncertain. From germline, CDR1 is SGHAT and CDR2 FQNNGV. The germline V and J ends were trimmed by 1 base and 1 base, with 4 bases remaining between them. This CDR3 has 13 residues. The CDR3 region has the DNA TGTGCCAGCAGCTTAGGCAGGAACACTGAAGCTTTCTTT. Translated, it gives CASSLGRNTEAFF.

CDR3 loop: CASSFFSTGGNTQYF. CDR3 coding DNA: TGTGCCAGCAGCTTTTTCAGTACAGGGGGAAATACGCAGTATTTT. The chain is built from TRBV7-2 and TRBJ2-3; 8 bases line up with TRBD1. J gave up 7 bases and V 3 bases, and 9 bases lay outside the gene matches. Germline loops: CDR1 SGHTA, CDR2 FQGNSA. The CDR3 totals 15 residues.

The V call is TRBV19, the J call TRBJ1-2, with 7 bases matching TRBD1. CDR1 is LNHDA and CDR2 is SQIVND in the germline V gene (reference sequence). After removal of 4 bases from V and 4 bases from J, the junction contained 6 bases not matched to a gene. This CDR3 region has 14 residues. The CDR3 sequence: CASSKTGSPYGYTF. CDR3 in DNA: TGTGCCAGTAGTAAGACAGGGAGTCCCTATGGCTACACCTTC.

CDR3 nucleotides: TGTGCCACCAGTGGCGGGGCCTCCTACGAGCAGTACTTC. Translation gives CATSGGASYEQYF. The chain links TRBV24-1 to TRBJ2-7; D is perhaps TRBD2 (6 bases). The CDR3 contains 13 residues. The V and J ends lost 5 bases and 0 bases respectively, with 7 bases between them. Per germline, CDR1 KGHDR and CDR2 SFDVKD.

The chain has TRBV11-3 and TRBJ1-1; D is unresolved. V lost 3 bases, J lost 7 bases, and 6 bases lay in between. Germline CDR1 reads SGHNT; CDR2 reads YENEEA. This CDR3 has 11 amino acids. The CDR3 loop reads CASSFRDEAFF. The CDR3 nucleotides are TGTGCCAGCAGCTTTCGCGATGAAGCTTTCTTT.

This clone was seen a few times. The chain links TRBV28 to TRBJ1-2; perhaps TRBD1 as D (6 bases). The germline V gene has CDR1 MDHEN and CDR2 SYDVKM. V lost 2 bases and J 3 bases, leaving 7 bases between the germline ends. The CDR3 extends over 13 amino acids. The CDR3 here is CASSLQGYYGYTF. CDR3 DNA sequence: TGTGCCAGCAGTTTACAGGGGTACTATGGCTACACCTTC.

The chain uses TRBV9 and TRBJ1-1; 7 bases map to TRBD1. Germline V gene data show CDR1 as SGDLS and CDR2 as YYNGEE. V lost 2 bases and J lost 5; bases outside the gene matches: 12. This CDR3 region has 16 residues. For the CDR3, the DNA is TGTGCCAGCAGCGTCGCGGCAGGGGGTTTAGTTACTGAAGCTTTCTTT. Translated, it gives CASSVAAGGLVTEAFF.

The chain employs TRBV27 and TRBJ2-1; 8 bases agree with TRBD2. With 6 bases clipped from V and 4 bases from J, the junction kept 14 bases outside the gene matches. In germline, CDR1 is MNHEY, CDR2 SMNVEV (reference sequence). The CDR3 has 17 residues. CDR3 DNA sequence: TGTGCCAGCAGCCGAATCCTGGCGGGAGGTTCATACAATGAGCAGTTCTTC. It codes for CASSRILAGGSYNEQFF.

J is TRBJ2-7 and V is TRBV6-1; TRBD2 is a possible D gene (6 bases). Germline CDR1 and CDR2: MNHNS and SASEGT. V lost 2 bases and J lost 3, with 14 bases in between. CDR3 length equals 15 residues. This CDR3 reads CASSELALALYEQYF. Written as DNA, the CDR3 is TGTGCCAGCAGTGAACTGGCGCTAGCGCTCTACGAGCAGTACTTC.